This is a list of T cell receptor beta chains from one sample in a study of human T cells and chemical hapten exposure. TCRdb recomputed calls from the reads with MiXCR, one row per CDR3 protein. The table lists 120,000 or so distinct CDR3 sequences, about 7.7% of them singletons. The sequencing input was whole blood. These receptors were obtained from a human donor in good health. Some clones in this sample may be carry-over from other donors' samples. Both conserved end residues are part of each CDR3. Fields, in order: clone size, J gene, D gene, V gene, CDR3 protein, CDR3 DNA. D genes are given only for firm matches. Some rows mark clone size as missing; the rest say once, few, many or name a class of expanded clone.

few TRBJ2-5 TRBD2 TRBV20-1 CSASPLVGASGSETQYF TGCAGTGCTAGCCCCCTTGTAGGCGCTAGCGGGAGTGAGACCCAGTACTTC
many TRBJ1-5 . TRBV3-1 CASSQNFPGPGPQHF TGTGCCAGCAGCCAAAACTTCCCAGGGCCAGGGCCCCAGCATTTT
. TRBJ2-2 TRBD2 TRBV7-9 CASSLPRTSGAGELFF TGTGCCAGCAGCCTTCCGCGGACTAGCGGGGCCGGGGAGCTGTTTTTT
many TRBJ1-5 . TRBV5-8 CASSLNYRGDQPQHF TGTGCCAGCAGCCTCAATTATAGGGGAGATCAGCCCCAGCATTTT
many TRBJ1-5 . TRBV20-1 CSATPGSDQPQHF TGCAGTGCGACACCGGGCTCAGATCAGCCCCAGCATTTT
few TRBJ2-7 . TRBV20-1 CSARGTAKTYEQYF TGCAGTGCTAGAGGGACAGCTAAGACCTACGAGCAGTACTTC
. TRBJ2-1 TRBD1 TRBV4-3 CASSYDRGDEQFF TGCGCCAGCAGCTATGACAGGGGCGATGAGCAGTTCTTC
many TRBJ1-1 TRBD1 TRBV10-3 CAIRDTGGTEAFF TGTGCCATCAGGGATACAGGGGGCACTGAAGCTTTCTTT
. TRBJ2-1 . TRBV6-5 CASSYSAGPILGEQFF TGTGCCAGCAGTTACTCTGCTGGACCTATACTTGGTGAGCAGTTCTTC
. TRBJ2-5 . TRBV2 CASSELDQETQYF TGTGCCAGCAGTGAATTAGACCAAGAGACCCAGTACTTC
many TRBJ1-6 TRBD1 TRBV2 CASSQSGQGDSPLHF TGTGCCAGCAGCCAATCGGGACAGGGGGATTCACCCCTCCACTTT
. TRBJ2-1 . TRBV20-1 CSARESGPYNEQFF TGCAGTGCTAGAGAAAGCGGCCCCTACAATGAGCAGTTCTTC
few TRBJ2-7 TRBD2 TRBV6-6 CASRNGLVAYEQYF TGTGCCAGCAGGAATGGACTAGTCGCCTACGAGCAGTACTTC
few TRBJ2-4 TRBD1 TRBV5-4 CASSLAGQGENIQYF TGTGCCAGCAGCTTGGCGGGACAGGGGGAAAACATTCAGTACTTC
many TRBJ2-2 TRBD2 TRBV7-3 CASSLGLAGDGELFF TGTGCCAGCAGCTTAGGACTAGCGGGGGATGGGGAGCTGTTTTTT
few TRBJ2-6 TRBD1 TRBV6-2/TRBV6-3 CASSRDRDLSGANVLTF TGTGCCAGCAGTCGTGACAGGGACCTCTCTGGGGCCAACGTCCTGACTTTC
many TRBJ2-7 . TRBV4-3 CASSQRGGVSYEQYF TGCGCCAGCAGCCAAAGGGGGGGGGTCTCCTACGAGCAGTACTTC
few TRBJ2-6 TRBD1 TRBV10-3 CAISGTGGFGANVLTF TGTGCCATCAGCGGGACAGGGGGCTTTGGGGCCAACGTCCTGACTTTC
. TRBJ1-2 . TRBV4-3 CASSQERAWGYTF TGCGCCAGCAGCCAGGAGAGGGCGTGGGGCTACACCTTC
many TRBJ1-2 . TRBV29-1 CSVDASGGQADGYTF TGCAGCGTTGATGCGTCCGGAGGCCAGGCCGATGGCTACACCTTC
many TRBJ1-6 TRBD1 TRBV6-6 CASRQGESPLHF TGTGCCTCGCGACAGGGAGAATCACCCCTCCACTTT
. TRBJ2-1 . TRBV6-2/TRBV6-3 CASSYSGNEQFF TGTGCCAGCAGTTACTCTGGCAATGAGCAGTTCTTC
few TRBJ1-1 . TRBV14 CASSQVGRGEMDTEAFF TGTGCCAGCAGCCAAGTAGGGAGGGGAGAAATGGACACTGAAGCTTTCTTT
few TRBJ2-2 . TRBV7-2 CASSPRAFFTGELFF TGTGCCAGCAGCCCCCGGGCCTTCTTTACCGGGGAGCTGTTTTTT
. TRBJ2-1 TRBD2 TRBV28 CASRVSTIAGEIYSRSYNEQFF TGTGCCAGCAGAGTCTCGACTATAGCGGGAGAAATATACAGTAGGTCCTACAATGAGCAGTTCTTC
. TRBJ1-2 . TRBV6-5 CASSYSPRENDGYTF TGTGCCAGCAGTTACTCGCCCAGGGAGAACGATGGCTACACCTTC
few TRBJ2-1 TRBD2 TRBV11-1 CASSLAPSGKGEQFF TGTGCCAGCAGCTTAGCTCCTAGCGGGAAGGGTGAGCAGTTCTTC
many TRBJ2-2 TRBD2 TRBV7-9 CASSSSSGRVNTGELFF TGTGCCAGCAGCTCATCTAGCGGGAGGGTGAACACCGGGGAGCTGTTTTTT
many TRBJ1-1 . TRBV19 CASRPLTGPEAFF TGTGCCAGTAGACCGCTAACAGGACCTGAAGCTTTCTTT
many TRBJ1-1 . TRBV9 CASSVGVDWSEAFF TGTGCCAGCAGCGTGGGGGTAGACTGGAGCGAAGCTTTCTTT
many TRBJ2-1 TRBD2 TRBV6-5 CASSYGLAGANEQFF TGTGCCAGCAGTTATGGGCTAGCGGGAGCCAATGAGCAGTTCTTC
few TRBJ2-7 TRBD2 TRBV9 CASSPRGSGGAYEQYF TGTGCCAGCAGCCCCCGGGGTAGCGGGGGGGCCTACGAGCAGTACTTC
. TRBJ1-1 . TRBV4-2 CASSQDTGAGGNTEAFF TGTGCCAGCAGCCAAGATACAGGCGCCGGGGGGAACACTGAAGCTTTCTTT
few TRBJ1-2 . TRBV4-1 CASSQDFPDGYTF TGCGCCAGCAGCCAAGATTTCCCAGATGGCTACACCTTC
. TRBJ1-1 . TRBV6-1 CASSDSGGDTEAFF TGTGCCAGCAGTGATTCGGGGGGGGACACTGAAGCTTTCTTT
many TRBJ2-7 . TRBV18 CASSPGYEQYF TGTGCCAGCTCACCAGGCTACGAGCAGTACTTC
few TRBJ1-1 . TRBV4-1 CASSPNPEVGAFF TGCGCCAGCAGCCCAAACCCTGAAGTTGGAGCTTTCTTT
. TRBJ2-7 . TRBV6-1 CASRPPSSYEQYF TGTGCCAGCAGACCCCCTTCCTCCTACGAGCAGTACTTC
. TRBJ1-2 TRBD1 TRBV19 CASSIAQQGANGYTF TGTGCCAGTAGTATAGCCCAGCAGGGGGCGAATGGCTACACCTTC
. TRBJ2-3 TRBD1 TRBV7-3 CASSYGQGTDTQYF TGTGCCAGCAGCTACGGACAGGGAACAGATACGCAGTATTTT
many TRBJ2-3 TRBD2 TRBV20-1 CSAPDRLAGASDTQYF TGCAGTGCTCCGGACAGATTAGCGGGAGCATCAGATACGCAGTATTTT
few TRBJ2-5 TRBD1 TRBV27 CASSRQGQETQYF TGTGCCAGCAGCCGACAGGGCCAAGAGACCCAGTACTTC
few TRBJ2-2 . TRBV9 CASSAESGRNTGELFF TGTGCCAGCAGCGCCGAATCGGGCCGGAACACCGGGGAGCTGTTTTTT